The present entry profiles one T cell receptor (beta chain) with its context. A second PCR of 7 to 11 cycles used a sample-barcoded 5' primer and a J-beta primer mix. TCRdb ran MiXCR on the 5' RACE reads and lists one entry per CDR3 protein. The data show more than 800,000 distinct CDR3 sequences, more than 25% seen once. This CDR3 contains 15 residues. J lost 5 bases, V lost 1 base, and 5 bases had no gene match. Germline loops: CDR1 SGHTA, CDR2 FQGNSA. This record belongs to a study of blood T cells in healthy people across ages. This sequence originates from a woman aged 80 or over in good health. Sequenced input: blood. The V call is TRBV7-2, the J call TRBJ2-3; TRBD1 matches at 8 bases. The CDR3 region has the DNA TGTGCCAGCAGCTTAGTGACAGGGGCAAAAGATACGCAGTATTTT. It yields the protein CASSLVTGAKDTQYF.